Below, 3 T cell receptor beta chains from the same sample are listed, as sequenced in a study of T cell changes during pregnancy in multiple sclerosis. TCRdb's copy holds only in-frame clones and misses some; the assay was immunoSEQ multiplex PCR. Of approximately 50,000 clones detected, over 90% appear once; the ten largest clones hold approximately 0.61%. The sequencing here drew on CD4+ T cells from peripheral blood mononuclear cells, taken after pregnancy. The source is a female donor in good health, enrolled as a control in a pregnancy study.

This chain connects TRBV19 to TRBJ2-5; 9 nucleotides match TRBD1. Germline V gene data show CDR1 as LNHDA and CDR2 as SQIVND (reference sequence). CDR3 length: 17 residues. The J segment lost 2 bases and the V segment lost 2 bases, leaving 9 bases of the junction unmatched. CDR3 sequence (DNA): TGTGCCAGTAGTATACGTCGGACAGGGGTAAGACAAGAGACCCAGTACTTC. This encodes CASSIRRTGVRQETQYF.

J is TRBJ2-3 and V is TRBV5-4, with TRBD2 identical over 8 bases. Trimming removed 0 bases from V and 6 bases from J; junction bases left unmatched: 6. The CDR3 runs 15 residues. CDR1 and CDR2 from the germline V gene are SGHNT and YYREEE (reference sequence). For the CDR3, the DNA is TGTGCCAGCAGCTTGGGGTTTAGCGGGGCTGATACGCAGTATTTT. Protein product: CASSLGFSGADTQYF.

The chain links TRBV5-1 to TRBJ2-2, with 8 bases aligning to TRBD1. The germline CDR1 and CDR2 sequences are SGHRS and YFSETQ. The J segment lost 2 bases and the V segment lost 2 bases, leaving 5 bases of the junction unmatched. The CDR3 consists of 16 residues. The CDR3 DNA sequence: TGCGCCAGCAGCTTAGGGGACAGGCAAAACACCGGGGAGCTGTTTTTT. Its protein product is CASSLGDRQNTGELFF.